This T cell receptor (beta chain) is drawn from a study of patients and donors after allogeneic stem cell transplantation. In this sample, this clonotype turned up a few times. In TCRdb, the RT-PCR reads were re-called with MiXCR into one record per CDR3 protein. The top ten hold around 6% of the sample, which has 900,000 to 1,000,000 distinct CDR3 sequences, about a sixth seen once. Germline-derived CDR1 and CDR2 are DFQATT and SNEGSKA (reference sequence). The CDR3 sequence is 16 residues long. V gave up 2 bases and J gave up 6 bases; unmatched junction bases: 9. Sequencing was carried out using blood, either unsorted or a sorted T cell fraction (not recorded which). The source is a human donor who was either an allogeneic HSCT recipient or a stem cell or donor lymphocyte infusion donor (not recorded which). It is not recorded whose cells these are; they may come from a transplant donor. The J gene is TRBJ2-1, the V gene TRBV20-1; 11 bases fit TRBD2. This chain's CDR3 is CSARSPGLADVNEQFF. The CDR3 DNA is TGCAGTGCTAGATCCCCGGGACTAGCGGATGTCAATGAGCAGTTCTTC.